Below, 30 T cell receptor beta chains from the same sample are listed, as sequenced in a study of T cells after yellow fever vaccination. TCRdb analysed the 5' RACE reads with MiXCR anew, one entry per CDR3 protein. The sample has 300,000 to 400,000 distinct CDR3 sequences; about 12% are singletons. Sequenced here: CD4+ T cells sorted from PBMCs, sampled 15 days after the yellow fever booster vaccination. The receptors stem from a man between 18 and 29 years old who received the YFV17D yellow fever vaccine.

This chain uses TRBV4-3 with TRBJ2-1; possibly TRBD1 or TRBD2 for D (6 bases each). CDR3 length equals 15 residues. V was trimmed by 0 bases and J by 8 bases, leaving 14 bases between them. The V gene's germline CDR1 is LGHNA and CDR2 YSLEER. This CDR3 reads CASSQEGGYIYEQFF. CDR3 bases: TGCGCCAGCAGCCAAGAAGGGGGGTACATCTATGAGCAGTTCTTC.

This clonotype was picked up a small number of times. The J gene is TRBJ2-1, the V gene TRBV29-1; no firm D call. CDR1 is SQVTM and CDR2 is ANQGSEA in the germline V gene. The CDR3 loop spans 11 amino acids. Trimming shortened V by 7 bases and J by 4 bases, and 8 bases separated the two germline ends. CDR3 amino acids: CSGVGYNEQFF. CDR3 DNA sequence: TGCAGCGGGGTGGGGTACAATGAGCAGTTCTTC.

This clonotype was seen only a few times. The chain employs TRBV6-2 or TRBV6-3 and TRBJ1-1, with unresolved D. Between the trimmed V and J ends, which lost 8 bases and 4 bases, there was a span of 17 bases. The CDR3 contains 14 residues. CDR1 and CDR2 (germline): MNHEY, SVGEGT. Written as DNA, the CDR3 is TGTGCCAGCGCTCGTCACCTGGTTATCACTGAAGCTTTCTTT. Translated: CASARHLVITEAFF.

The DNA of the CDR3 is TGTGCCAGTAGTATAGTGGGCAGGGGGCGTAATCAGCCCCAGCATTTT. This encodes CASSIVGRGRNQPQHF. The genes are TRBV19 and TRBJ1-5; 8 nucleotides match TRBD1. CDR3 size: 16 residues. The V gene's germline CDR1 is LNHDA and CDR2 SQIVND (reference sequence). V dropped 1 base and J dropped 4; count of bases not matched to a gene: 6.

This clonotype occurred a few times. The chain is built from TRBV3-1 and TRBJ1-1, with 7 bases aligning to TRBD1. Germline V CDR1 and CDR2: LGHDT, YNNKEL (reference sequence). V lost 3 bases to trimming and J lost 4 bases; unmatched junction nucleotides: 8. The CDR3 covers 15 residues. Written as DNA, the CDR3 is TGTGCCAGCAGCCACGGAACCCGGGACAGCACTGAAGCTTTCTTT. This gives the protein CASSHGTRDSTEAFF.

The V and J genes are TRBV7-2 and TRBJ2-1; a possible D gene is TRBD2 (5 bases). The CDR3 consists of 17 residues. Germline CDR1 is SGHTA and CDR2 is FQGNSA. The V end lost 7 bases, the J end lost 0 bases, and 19 bases lay between the germline ends. Written as DNA, the CDR3 is TGTGCCAGCACGCAACATGGGCCAGCGGTCTCCTACAATGAGCAGTTCTTC. Amino acids: CASTQHGPAVSYNEQFF.

This chain connects TRBV3-1 to TRBJ2-3; D possibly corresponds to TRBD2 (6 bases). CDR1 and CDR2 (germline): LGHDT, YNNKEL (reference sequence). V lost 8 bases and J 4 bases, leaving 7 bases between the germline ends. The CDR3 is made up of 11 amino acids. In DNA form, the CDR3 reads TGTGCCAGCGGGAGGCCAGATACGCAGTATTTT. It translates to CASGRPDTQYF.

This clonotype turned up a few times. The rearrangement links TRBV20-1 to TRBJ1-6; D uncertain. The V end lost 6 bases, the J end lost 7 bases, and 16 bases lay between the germline ends. CDR1 is DFQATT and CDR2 is SNEGSKA in the germline V gene (reference sequence). CDR3 size: 14 residues. Here the CDR3 reads CSALAALKNSPLHF. For the CDR3, the DNA is TGCAGTGCGCTAGCGGCCCTGAAAAATTCACCCCTCCACTTT.

This clonotype was observed a few times. J is TRBJ1-1 and V is TRBV7-2; D ambiguous. Germline CDR1 SGHTA, CDR2 FQGNSA. Trimming left V 0 bases short and J 1 base short, with 12 bases between. The CDR3 consists of 16 residues. CDR3 DNA sequence: TGTGCCAGCAGCTTAGCAGTGGGGTTGGGGAACACTGAAGCTTTCTTT. Translating gives CASSLAVGLGNTEAFF.

This clonotype occurred a few times. V is TRBV2 and J is TRBJ1-1; 10 bases agree with TRBD1. The J segment lost 1 base and the V segment lost 4 bases, leaving 0 bases of the junction unmatched. Germline CDR1 and CDR2: SNHLY and FYNNEI. The length of the CDR3 is 14 residues. The CDR3 here is CASSGTGGNTEAFF. DNA for the CDR3: TGTGCCAGCAGTGGGACAGGGGGGAACACTGAAGCTTTCTTT.

The chain employs TRBV29-1 and TRBJ2-5; D not resolved. Trimming removed 6 bases at V and 1 base at J, with 12 bases between. The V gene's germline CDR1 is SQVTM and CDR2 ANQGSEA. The CDR3 length is 13 residues. The CDR3, as DNA: TGCAGCGTGGCCCTCAGAGTCCAAGAGACCCAGTACTTC. Protein sequence: CSVALRVQETQYF.

There are a few counts of this clonotype. The rearrangement joins TRBV5-4 to TRBJ2-5, with D tentatively TRBD2 (5 bases). The CDR3 length is 15 residues. Trimming cost V 5 bases and J 10 bases, with 24 bases left between them. Germline V gene lookup returns CDR1 SGHNT and CDR2 YYREEE (reference sequence). The CDR3 spells CASSSSSSPIGDQYF. DNA for the CDR3: TGTGCCAGCAGTTCGTCTAGCTCCCCAATTGGGGACCAGTACTTC. Drawing the rest from reference TRBV5-4 and TRBJ2-5, the complete variable domain is ETGVTQSPTHLIKTRGQQVTLRCSSQSGHNTVSWYQQALGQGPQFIFQYYREEENGRGNFPPRFSGLQFPNYSSELNVNALELDDSALYLCASSSSSSPIGDQYFGPGTRLLVL.

This clonotype has a handful of counts. V usage is TRBV6-6 and J usage is TRBJ2-7; D may be TRBD1 or TRBD2 (6 bases each). This CDR3 has 15 amino acids. Germline lookup yields CDR1 MNHNY and CDR2 SVGAGI (reference sequence). With 4 bases removed from V and 4 bases from J, the gap between germline ends came to 17 bases. The CDR3 DNA reads as TGTGCCAGCAGTTCCAGAGCTGGAGGGGGATACGAGCAGTACGTC. Its protein is CASSSRAGGGYEQYV.

In this sample, this clonotype turned up a few times. This chain joins TRBV5-1 and TRBJ1-2; D remains ambiguous. The CDR3 spans 14 residues. V lost 4 bases and J lost 5, with 15 bases in between. Germline lookup yields CDR1 SGHRS and CDR2 YFSETQ. This chain's CDR3 is CASSVDSTVYGYTF. In DNA, the CDR3 is TGCGCCAGCAGCGTGGACTCTACGGTTTATGGCTACACCTTC.

The sample holds a few counts of this clonotype. This chain joins TRBV9 and TRBJ1-2; D call uncertain. Germline-derived CDR1 and CDR2 are SGDLS and YYNGEE. The ends were cut back, 0 bases at V and 4 bases at J, with 10 bases in the middle. The CDR3 has 14 amino acids. The chain's CDR3 is CASSVGWMGYGYTF. The CDR3 nucleotides are TGTGCCAGCAGCGTAGGCTGGATGGGCTATGGCTACACCTTC.

This clonotype was detected many times. This chain links TRBV5-1 with TRBJ2-2; unclear D gene. Germline CDR1 is SGHRS and CDR2 is YFSETQ. The CDR3 loop spans 14 amino acids. V gave up 3 bases and J gave up 0 bases, with 6 bases separating them. The CDR3 nucleotides are TGCGCCAGCAGCTACAACTCGAACACCGGGGAGCTGTTTTTT. Residues: CASSYNSNTGELFF.

V is TRBV5-6 and J is TRBJ1-4; D not certain. The length of the CDR3 is 15 residues. Per germline, CDR1 SGHDT and CDR2 YYEEEE. V lost 8 bases and J 0 bases, leaving 14 bases between the germline ends. CDR3 region: CASSYPAATNEKLFF. The CDR3 DNA reads as TGTGCCAGTTCTTATCCCGCGGCAACTAATGAAAAACTGTTTTTT.

This chain uses TRBV6-5 with TRBJ1-2; perhaps TRBD1 as D (6 bases). The CDR3 length is 14 residues. The V end lost 7 bases, the J end lost 4 bases, and 16 bases lay between the germline ends. Germline V gives CDR1 MNHEY, CDR2 SVGAGI. CDR3 DNA: TGTGCCAGCAATGAACAGGGTAGGAGCTATGGCTACACCTTC. Its protein is CASNEQGRSYGYTF.

The chain employs TRBV5-1 and TRBJ2-7; the match to TRBD1 covers 9 bases. Trimming took 0 bases from V and 5 from J; bases not matched to a gene: 3. CDR1 SGHRS and CDR2 YFSETQ come from the germline V gene. This CDR3 contains 14 residues. DNA of the CDR3: TGCGCCAGCAGCTTGGGGGACAGGGACAACGAGCAGTACTTC. Translating gives CASSLGDRDNEQYF.

There are a few counts of this clonotype. A junction boundary mismatches the germline segment, possibly from a read error. This CDR3 reads CASSKEANAGGTDTQYF. The DNA for the CDR3 is TGCGCCAGCAGCAAAGAGGCTAACGCGGGGGGGACAGATACGCAGTATTTT. The chain recombines TRBV4-1 with TRBJ2-3, with 9 bases fitting TRBD2. The CDR3 runs 17 residues. Germline V gene data show CDR1 as MGHRA and CDR2 as YSYEKL.

This rearrangement joins TRBV12-3 or TRBV12-4 to TRBJ2-7, with D possibly being TRBD2 (6 bases). This CDR3 region has 13 residues. V dropped 7 bases and J dropped 3 bases, with 13 bases sitting between them. CDR3 in amino acids: CASTFGGVYEQYF. The DNA for the CDR3 is TGTGCCAGCACCTTCGGCGGGGTCTACGAGCAGTACTTC.

This chain uses TRBV20-1 with TRBJ2-3; TRBD2 matches 11 bases. Germline V gene lookup returns CDR1 DFQATT and CDR2 SNEGSKA (reference sequence). The V gene end was trimmed by 5 bases and the J gene end by 4 bases; junction bases not matched to a gene: 2. The CDR3 has 13 residues. The CDR3 DNA follows: TGCAGTGCTGTGACTAGCGGGGCAGATACGCAGTATTTT. Its protein product is CSAVTSGADTQYF.

This clonotype came up a few times. This chain joins TRBV5-1 and TRBJ1-3; the D gene is possibly TRBD1 (5 bases). The CDR3 spans 17 residues. Germline V gene data show CDR1 as SGHRS and CDR2 as YFSETQ. The V end was cut by 4 bases, the J end by 0 bases, with 17 bases between. The CDR3 coding sequence is TGCGCCAGCAGCGGAGGTCTGGGGCAGACCTCTGGAAACACCATATATTTT. It specifies CASSGGLGQTSGNTIYF.

This clonotype was observed many times. The chain joins TRBV20-1 to TRBJ2-6, with unresolved D. This CDR3 contains 15 residues. Germline V gene sequence: CDR1 DFQATT, CDR2 SNEGSKA (reference sequence). Trimming took 3 bases from V and 2 from J, leaving 11 bases between them. CDR3 sequence reads: CSARADLTGANVLTF. The CDR3 DNA follows: TGCAGTGCTAGGGCGGACCTCACTGGGGCCAACGTCCTGACTTTC.

This clonotype was observed a handful of times. The V call is TRBV12-3 or TRBV12-4, the J call TRBJ2-1; the D gene is possibly TRBD2 (6 bases). The CDR3 is 10 residues long. With 5 bases removed from V and 12 bases from J, the gap between germline ends came to 8 bases. The CDR3 nucleotides read TGTGCCAGCAGTGGGACTGGGCAGTTCTTC. As protein: CASSGTGQFF.

This clonotype was recorded at least ten times. This chain joins TRBV7-2 and TRBJ2-3; 8 bases line up with TRBD2. Per the germline V gene, CDR1 is SGHTA and CDR2 is FQGNSA. V lost 0 bases to trimming and J lost 7 bases; unmatched junction nucleotides: 12. The CDR3 contains 17 residues. The CDR3 here is CASSLAISTSGTHTQYF. The CDR3 coding sequence is TGTGCCAGCAGCTTAGCCATTTCAACTAGCGGCACTCATACGCAGTATTTT.

This clonotype was seen only a few times. The CDR3: CASSLADWYNEQFF. In DNA form, the CDR3 reads TGCGCCAGCAGCTTGGCGGACTGGTACAATGAGCAGTTCTTC. V is TRBV5-1 and J is TRBJ2-1, with a weak D call TRBD2 (5 bases). V dropped 0 bases and J dropped 4 bases, with 8 bases sitting between them. CDR3 length equals 14 residues. Per germline, CDR1 SGHRS and CDR2 YFSETQ.

This clonotype was detected ten times or more. The chain has TRBV12-3 or TRBV12-4 and TRBJ2-2; no definite D call. Trimming took off 3 bases at V and 2 bases at J, with 7 bases between the two ends. This CDR3 has 14 amino acids. CDR3 loop: CASSLRLNTGELFF. For the CDR3, the DNA is TGTGCCAGCAGTTTGAGGCTTAACACCGGGGAGCTGTTTTTT.

This clonotype has a handful of counts. The V and J genes are TRBV20-1 and TRBJ2-3, with D possibly matching TRBD2 (6 bases). The CDR3 runs to 14 residues. From germline, CDR1 is DFQATT and CDR2 SNEGSKA (reference sequence). Trimming left V 8 bases short and J 0 bases short, with 15 bases between. The CDR3 DNA reads as TGCAGTTACGCCTCTCGGGGGAGCACAGATACGCAGTATTTT. Protein product: CSYASRGSTDTQYF.

The chain is built from TRBV28 and TRBJ2-7; D gene ambiguous. This CDR3 region has 13 residues. Germline loops: CDR1 MDHEN, CDR2 SYDVKM. V was cut by 6 bases and J by 0 bases, with 9 bases left in between. CDR3 residues: CASRGSHSYEQYV. DNA of the CDR3: TGTGCCAGCAGGGGTAGCCACTCCTACGAGCAGTACGTC.